These T cell receptor beta chains were read from a single sample in a study of blood T cell repertoires in COVID-19. Measured with immunoSEQ multiplex PCR; TCRdb has only the in-frame clones, and not every one. The data contain about 63,000 clones, under 90% of them singletons. The sample taken for sequencing was peripheral blood. These receptors originate from a human donor in a cohort sampled during active COVID-19. Each CDR3 is given with its conserved first and last residue. Each record gives: CDR3 protein, CDR3 DNA, J gene, CDR3 length, V gene, clone size, D gene. The D gene is left open where the match is weak. Rows may omit the clone size; those that give it use once, few, many or a size class.

CDR3 protein: CASSLVMGGTEAFF; CDR3 DNA: TGTGCCAGCAGCTTAGTGATGGGCGGGACTGAAGCTTTCTTT; J gene: TRBJ1-1; CDR3 length: 14; V gene: TRBV7-9; clone size: NA; D gene: NA
CDR3 protein: CASTLNPDLYTGVDEQFF; CDR3 DNA: TGTGCCAGCACCCTAAACCCGGACTTGTACACTGGTGTGGATGAGCAGTTCTTC; J gene: TRBJ2-1; CDR3 length: 18; V gene: TRBV28; clone size: once; D gene: NA
CDR3 protein: CASSKPGTSNYEQYF; CDR3 DNA: TGTGCCAGCAGTAAGCCCGGGACTAGCAACTACGAGCAGTACTTC; J gene: TRBJ2-7; CDR3 length: 15; V gene: TRBV27; clone size: NA; D gene: TRBD2
CDR3 protein: CASRVLTGALNYGYTF; CDR3 DNA: TGTGCCAGCAGGGTGCTAACAGGGGCCCTTAACTATGGCTACACCTTC; J gene: TRBJ1-2; CDR3 length: 16; V gene: TRBV2; clone size: NA; D gene: TRBD1
CDR3 protein: CASSYSGALETQYF; CDR3 DNA: TGTGCCAGCAGTTACTCAGGAGCGTTGGAGACCCAGTACTTC; J gene: TRBJ2-5; CDR3 length: 14; V gene: TRBV6-6; clone size: NA; D gene: NA
CDR3 protein: CSAVTGLTYEQYF; CDR3 DNA: TGCAGCGCCGTTACAGGGTTAACCTACGAGCAGTACTTC; J gene: TRBJ2-7; CDR3 length: 13; V gene: TRBV29-1; clone size: NA; D gene: NA
CDR3 protein: CASSHTETSGSKGTQYF; CDR3 DNA: TGTGCCAGCAGCCACACCGAGACTAGCGGGAGTAAGGGTACGCAGTATTTT; J gene: TRBJ2-3; CDR3 length: 17; V gene: TRBV4-2; clone size: NA; D gene: TRBD2
CDR3 protein: CAWSSAHFDYEQYF; CDR3 DNA: TGTGCCTGGAGCTCAGCGCACTTCGACTACGAGCAGTACTTC; J gene: TRBJ2-7; CDR3 length: 14; V gene: TRBV30; clone size: few; D gene: NA
CDR3 protein: CASSPVPGQGAPLLF; CDR3 DNA: TGTGCCAGCAGCCCGGTCCCGGGACAGGGGGCACCGCTCCTCTTC; J gene: TRBJ2-7; CDR3 length: 15; V gene: TRBV9; clone size: NA; D gene: TRBD1
CDR3 protein: CASSFGGDYEQYF; CDR3 DNA: TGTGCCAGCAGCTTTGGCGGGGATTACGAGCAGTACTTC; J gene: TRBJ2-7; CDR3 length: 13; V gene: TRBV7-6; clone size: NA; D gene: NA
CDR3 protein: CASSYSWQGRGTEAFF; CDR3 DNA: TGTGCCAGCAGTTACTCTTGGCAGGGAAGAGGCACTGAAGCTTTCTTT; J gene: TRBJ1-1; CDR3 length: 16; V gene: TRBV6-2/TRBV6-3; clone size: NA; D gene: NA
CDR3 protein: CASRPGDNTGELFF; CDR3 DNA: TGTGCCAGCAGACCAGGGGATAACACCGGGGAGCTGTTTTTT; J gene: TRBJ2-2; CDR3 length: 14; V gene: TRBV3-1/TRBV3-2; clone size: NA; D gene: NA
CDR3 protein: CASSYTTTYEQYF; CDR3 DNA: TGTGCCAGCAGTTACACAACCACCTACGAGCAGTACTTC; J gene: TRBJ2-7; CDR3 length: 13; V gene: TRBV6-2/TRBV6-3; clone size: once; D gene: NA
CDR3 protein: CASSYSARSNTEAFF; CDR3 DNA: TGTGCCAGCAGTTACTCAGCCCGAAGTAACACTGAAGCTTTCTTT; J gene: TRBJ1-1; CDR3 length: 15; V gene: TRBV6-5; clone size: NA; D gene: NA
CDR3 protein: CASSSSYEQYF; CDR3 DNA: TGCGCCAGCAGCTCCTCTTACGAGCAGTACTTC; J gene: TRBJ2-7; CDR3 length: 11; V gene: TRBV5-1; clone size: NA; D gene: NA
CDR3 protein: CASSPGGNTEAFF; CDR3 DNA: TGTGCCAGCAGCCCAGGGGGCAACACTGAAGCTTTCTTT; J gene: TRBJ1-1; CDR3 length: 13; V gene: TRBV7-6; clone size: NA; D gene: TRBD1
CDR3 protein: CASSLHRNYEQYF; CDR3 DNA: TGTGCCAGCAGTTTACACAGGAATTACGAGCAGTACTTC; J gene: TRBJ2-7; CDR3 length: 13; V gene: TRBV27; clone size: once; D gene: NA
CDR3 protein: CASSSSMTYEQYF; CDR3 DNA: TGTGCCAGCAGTTCAAGCATGACCTACGAGCAGTACTTC; J gene: TRBJ2-7; CDR3 length: 13; V gene: TRBV6-5; clone size: few; D gene: NA
CDR3 protein: CASSLAPLHNEQFF; CDR3 DNA: TGTGCCAGCAGCTTAGCCCCCCTCCACAATGAGCAGTTCTTC; J gene: TRBJ2-1; CDR3 length: 14; V gene: TRBV7-9; clone size: once; D gene: NA
CDR3 protein: CASSKGQGIRGYTF; CDR3 DNA: TGTGCCAGCAGTAAGGGACAGGGGATTCGAGGCTACACCTTC; J gene: TRBJ1-2; CDR3 length: 14; V gene: TRBV6-2/TRBV6-3; clone size: NA; D gene: TRBD1
CDR3 protein: CASSGLGGEKLFF; CDR3 DNA: TGTGCCAGCAGTGGACTAGGGGGGGAAAAACTGTTTTTT; J gene: TRBJ1-4; CDR3 length: 13; V gene: TRBV27; clone size: NA; D gene: NA
CDR3 protein: CASSPTELGENEQYF; CDR3 DNA: TGCGCCAGCAGCCCGACGGAGTTAGGAGAGAACGAGCAGTACTTC; J gene: TRBJ2-7; CDR3 length: 15; V gene: TRBV4-3; clone size: NA; D gene: NA
CDR3 protein: CASSPAGETQYF; CDR3 DNA: TGTGCCAGCTCACCAGCCGGGGAGACCCAGTACTTC; J gene: TRBJ2-5; CDR3 length: 12; V gene: TRBV18; clone size: once; D gene: NA
CDR3 protein: CASSFSDEQYF; CDR3 DNA: TGTGCCAGCAGCTTTTCGGACGAGCAGTACTTC; J gene: TRBJ2-7; CDR3 length: 11; V gene: TRBV7-2; clone size: NA; D gene: NA
CDR3 protein: CASSVGGGLGEQYF; CDR3 DNA: TGTGCCAGCAGCGTAGGCGGGGGGCTAGGCGAGCAGTACTTC; J gene: TRBJ2-7; CDR3 length: 14; V gene: TRBV9; clone size: NA; D gene: TRBD2
CDR3 protein: CASSLLQRGTDTQYF; CDR3 DNA: TGTGCCAGCAGCTTATTACAGCGGGGAACAGATACGCAGTATTTT; J gene: TRBJ2-3; CDR3 length: 15; V gene: TRBV7-2; clone size: NA; D gene: TRBD2
CDR3 protein: CASSLRRESNEKLFF; CDR3 DNA: TGTGCCAGCAGCTTAAGGCGGGAGTCTAATGAAAAACTGTTTTTT; J gene: TRBJ1-4; CDR3 length: 15; V gene: TRBV7-9; clone size: NA; D gene: NA
CDR3 protein: CASSYSIYNEQFF; CDR3 DNA: TGTGCCAGCAGTTACTCAATATACAATGAGCAGTTCTTC; J gene: TRBJ2-1; CDR3 length: 13; V gene: TRBV6-2/TRBV6-3; clone size: NA; D gene: NA
CDR3 protein: CASSKLAGGPDTQYF; CDR3 DNA: TGTGCCAGCAGCAAACTAGCGGGAGGGCCAGATACGCAGTATTTT; J gene: TRBJ2-3; CDR3 length: 15; V gene: TRBV21-1; clone size: NA; D gene: NA
CDR3 protein: CASSQQGFYGYTF; CDR3 DNA: TGTGCCAGCAGCCAACAGGGATTCTATGGCTACACCTTC; J gene: TRBJ1-2; CDR3 length: 13; V gene: TRBV16; clone size: NA; D gene: NA
CDR3 protein: CASSIMGGLARAFF; CDR3 DNA: TGTGCCAGTAGTATCATGGGTGGACTAGCTAGGGCTTTCTTT; J gene: TRBJ1-1; CDR3 length: 14; V gene: TRBV19; clone size: NA; D gene: NA
CDR3 protein: CASSFRASSYEQYF; CDR3 DNA: TGCGCCAGCAGCTTCAGGGCTAGTTCCTACGAGCAGTACTTC; J gene: TRBJ2-7; CDR3 length: 14; V gene: TRBV5-1; clone size: NA; D gene: NA
CDR3 protein: CATSDRWGGSTYEQYF; CDR3 DNA: TGTGCCACCAGTGATCGTTGGGGAGGGAGCACCTACGAGCAGTACTTC; J gene: TRBJ2-7; CDR3 length: 16; V gene: TRBV24-1; clone size: NA; D gene: TRBD2
CDR3 protein: CASSPGTGPYEQYF; CDR3 DNA: TGTGCCAGCAGCCCTGGGACAGGGCCATACGAGCAGTACTTC; J gene: TRBJ2-7; CDR3 length: 14; V gene: TRBV5-4; clone size: once; D gene: TRBD1
CDR3 protein: CATRDGAYNEQFF; CDR3 DNA: TGTGCCACCAGGGACGGGGCCTACAATGAGCAGTTCTTC; J gene: TRBJ2-1; CDR3 length: 13; V gene: TRBV24-1; clone size: NA; D gene: NA
CDR3 protein: CASSWRRDRGYEQYF; CDR3 DNA: TGTGCCAGTAGCTGGAGACGGGACAGGGGCTACGAGCAGTACTTC; J gene: TRBJ2-7; CDR3 length: 15; V gene: TRBV19; clone size: NA; D gene: TRBD1
CDR3 protein: CASSSGQGGWVGETQYF; CDR3 DNA: TGCGCCAGCAGCTCGGGACAGGGGGGTTGGGTTGGAGAGACCCAGTACTTC; J gene: TRBJ2-5; CDR3 length: 17; V gene: TRBV5-1; clone size: NA; D gene: TRBD1
CDR3 protein: CASRPGGSSEKLFF; CDR3 DNA: TGTGCCAGCAGGCCAGGGGGCAGCTCTGAAAAACTGTTTTTT; J gene: TRBJ1-4; CDR3 length: 14; V gene: TRBV11-2; clone size: NA; D gene: TRBD1
CDR3 protein: CASSSYYRVRTGELFF; CDR3 DNA: TGTGCCAGCAGCTCCTATTACAGGGTTCGCACCGGGGAGCTGTTTTTT; J gene: TRBJ2-2; CDR3 length: 16; V gene: TRBV5-6; clone size: NA; D gene: NA
CDR3 protein: CASSSGLAGEWEQFF; CDR3 DNA: TGTGCCAGCAGCAGCGGACTAGCGGGAGAATGGGAGCAGTTCTTC; J gene: TRBJ2-1; CDR3 length: 15; V gene: TRBV14; clone size: NA; D gene: TRBD2
CDR3 protein: CASSLPPPASGYEQYF; CDR3 DNA: TGTGCCAGCAGTTTGCCCCCTCCTGCTAGCGGCTACGAGCAGTACTTC; J gene: TRBJ2-7; CDR3 length: 16; V gene: TRBV28; clone size: once; D gene: TRBD2
CDR3 protein: CASSYGGGTRWYF; CDR3 DNA: TGTGCCAGCAGTTATGGCGGGGGGACGAGATGGTACTTC; J gene: TRBJ2-5; CDR3 length: 13; V gene: TRBV6-5; clone size: NA; D gene: TRBD2
CDR3 protein: CASRVAGVKRETQYF; CDR3 DNA: TGCGCCAGCCGGGTAGCGGGAGTTAAGAGGGAGACCCAGTACTTC; J gene: TRBJ2-5; CDR3 length: 15; V gene: TRBV5-1; clone size: NA; D gene: TRBD2
CDR3 protein: CASSLGTSGGADEQFF; CDR3 DNA: TGTGCCAGCAGCTTGGGAACTAGCGGGGGGGCCGATGAGCAGTTCTTC; J gene: TRBJ2-1; CDR3 length: 16; V gene: TRBV5-8; clone size: few; D gene: TRBD2
CDR3 protein: CASSSQGLSSPGYGYTF; CDR3 DNA: TGTGCCAGCAGCTCCCAGGGGCTCTCCTCGCCGGGCTATGGCTACACCTTC; J gene: TRBJ1-2; CDR3 length: 17; V gene: TRBV13; clone size: once; D gene: NA
CDR3 protein: CASSQGMGLAGAKLYEQYF; CDR3 DNA: TGTGCCAGCAGCCAAGGGATGGGACTAGCGGGAGCGAAGCTCTACGAGCAGTACTTC; J gene: TRBJ2-7; CDR3 length: 19; V gene: TRBV3-1/TRBV3-2; clone size: NA; D gene: TRBD2
CDR3 protein: CATQRGYEQYF; CDR3 DNA: TGTGCCACCCAGAGGGGGTACGAGCAGTACTTC; J gene: TRBJ2-7; CDR3 length: 11; V gene: TRBV6-5; clone size: NA; D gene: NA
CDR3 protein: CASRRTGSGNTIYF; CDR3 DNA: TGTGCCAGCAGGCGGACGGGATCTGGAAACACCATATATTTT; J gene: TRBJ1-3; CDR3 length: 14; V gene: TRBV28; clone size: NA; D gene: NA
CDR3 protein: CASSSAQTEYYEQYF; CDR3 DNA: TGTGCCAGCAGCTCTGCACAGACAGAATACTACGAGCAGTACTTC; J gene: TRBJ2-7; CDR3 length: 15; V gene: TRBV7-9; clone size: NA; D gene: NA
CDR3 protein: CASSQDGIGLGGQGYTF; CDR3 DNA: TGCGCCAGCAGCCAAGATGGGATAGGGTTAGGGGGCCAAGGCTACACCTTC; J gene: TRBJ1-2; CDR3 length: 17; V gene: TRBV4-1; clone size: NA; D gene: TRBD1
CDR3 protein: CASSPLGGALNTEAFF; CDR3 DNA: TGTGCCAGCTCACCCCTGGGGGGGGCTCTGAACACTGAAGCTTTCTTT; J gene: TRBJ1-1; CDR3 length: 16; V gene: TRBV18; clone size: NA; D gene: NA
CDR3 protein: CASSPTGNTEAFF; CDR3 DNA: TGTGCCAGCAGCCCAACAGGGAACACTGAAGCTTTCTTT; J gene: TRBJ1-1; CDR3 length: 13; V gene: TRBV9; clone size: NA; D gene: NA
CDR3 protein: CASSELGTGVFTDTQYF; CDR3 DNA: TGTGCCAGCAGTGAACTGGGAACAGGGGTTTTTACAGATACGCAGTATTTT; J gene: TRBJ2-3; CDR3 length: 17; V gene: TRBV25-1; clone size: NA; D gene: TRBD1
CDR3 protein: CASSIPNYSNQPQHF; CDR3 DNA: TGTGCCAGTAGTATCCCTAATTATAGCAATCAGCCCCAGCATTTT; J gene: TRBJ1-5; CDR3 length: 15; V gene: TRBV19; clone size: NA; D gene: NA
CDR3 protein: CASTRTALTGELFF; CDR3 DNA: TGTGCCAGTACGAGGACAGCCCTCACCGGGGAGCTGTTTTTT; J gene: TRBJ2-2; CDR3 length: 14; V gene: TRBV19; clone size: NA; D gene: NA
CDR3 protein: CAWSVRAFSYEQYF; CDR3 DNA: TGTGCCTGGAGTGTAAGAGCTTTCTCCTACGAGCAGTACTTC; J gene: TRBJ2-7; CDR3 length: 14; V gene: TRBV30; clone size: NA; D gene: NA
CDR3 protein: CAISERQGIQPQHF; CDR3 DNA: TGTGCCATCAGTGAGAGGCAGGGGATTCAGCCCCAGCATTTT; J gene: TRBJ1-5; CDR3 length: 14; V gene: TRBV10-3; clone size: NA; D gene: NA
CDR3 protein: CASSPAGGEQYF; CDR3 DNA: TGTGCCAGCAGCCCGGCGGGGGGCGAGCAGTACTTC; J gene: TRBJ2-7; CDR3 length: 12; V gene: TRBV7-6; clone size: NA; D gene: TRBD2